Each of the 16 T cell receptor beta chains below was sequenced from the same sample in a study of human T cells and chemical hapten exposure. Time point reported: patch test 1, 2 weeks after DPC sensitization. The treatment was: therapeutic diphenylcyclopropenone sensitization with weekly scalp DPC. TCRdb ran MiXCR on the RACE reads and lists one entry per CDR3 protein. The sample comprises some 91,000 distinct CDR3 sequences, 9.5% to 15% of which are singletons, and roughly 2% rests with the top ten. Sequencing used whole blood, obtained in connection with sensitization to the hapten diphenylcyclopropenone (DPC). The source of these receptors is a woman in her thirties or forties with alopecia areata. Some clones in this sample may be carry-over from other donors' samples.

This chain joins TRBV29-1 and TRBJ2-3; possibly TRBD2 for D (7 bases). The CDR3 sequence is 17 residues long. CDR1 is SQVTM, CDR2 ANQGSEA, per germline. Trimming took off 5 bases at V and 2 bases at J, with 23 bases between the two ends. This chain's CDR3 is CSVQDSLAASSTDTQYF. The CDR3 DNA reads as TGCAGCGTTCAGGACAGTCTAGCGGCCAGTTCCACAGATACGCAGTATTTT.

The sample holds a few counts of this clonotype. The genes are TRBV20-1 and TRBJ2-2; D may be TRBD1 (6 bases). In germline, CDR1 is DFQATT, CDR2 SNEGSKA (reference sequence). The CDR3 has 15 residues. V dropped 6 bases and J dropped 0 bases, with 14 bases sitting between them. Here the CDR3 DNA reads TGCAGTGCGGACAGAAAGATCGCGAACACCGGGGAGCTGTTTTTT. Translation: CSADRKIANTGELFF.

V usage is TRBV6-5 and J usage is TRBJ2-7; a possible D gene is TRBD2 (6 bases). Germline V lookup: CDR1 MNHEY, CDR2 SVGAGI. V lost 4 bases and J 4 bases, leaving 23 bases between the germline ends. The CDR3 is 17 residues long. The CDR3 bases are TGTGCCAGCAGTTCCCGAGGTGGGGCCGGGAGCTTTTACGAGCAGTACTTC. The encoded protein is CASSSRGGAGSFYEQYF.

The chain is built from TRBV4-1 and TRBJ2-2; 7 positions agree with TRBD2. The CDR3 covers 15 residues. Germline CDR1 is MGHRA and CDR2 is YSYEKL. V trimming: 0 bases; J trimming: 6 bases; junction bases outside the gene matches: 4. The CDR3 protein is CASSQDRGVSGELFF. The CDR3 DNA is TGCGCCAGCAGCCAAGATCGGGGGGTCTCCGGGGAGCTGTTTTTT.

CDR3 DNA sequence: TGTGCCAGCAGCTTAGAGTGGAGACAACGAACCGGGGAGCTGTTTTTT. This translates into CASSLEWRQRTGELFF. The V call is TRBV7-2, the J call TRBJ2-2; D is uncertain. This CDR3 contains 16 residues. With 1 base removed from V and 5 bases from J, the gap between germline ends came to 14 bases. Germline CDR1 reads SGHTA; CDR2 reads FQGNSA.

The V gene is TRBV21-1, the J gene TRBJ1-4; TRBD1 is the table's D call and was not checked against the DNA. TRBV21-1 is designated a pseudogene. The CDR3 totals 16 residues. The chain's CDR3 is CASSKRVLQGDEKLFF. The CDR3 nucleotides are TGTGCCAGCAGCAAAAGGGTCCTACAGGGAGATGAAAAACTGTTTTTT.

This clonotype was observed at least ten times. V and J are TRBV7-9 and TRBJ2-1; TRBD2 agrees at 15 bases. Germline V gives CDR1 SEHNR, CDR2 FQNEAQ (reference sequence). The V gene end was trimmed by 4 bases and the J gene end by 14 bases; junction bases not matched to a gene: 12. This CDR3 contains 16 residues. The CDR3 is CASSSYGLAGGRVEFF. For the CDR3, the DNA is TGTGCCAGCAGCTCATACGGACTAGCGGGAGGGCGCGTCGAGTTCTTC.

V usage is TRBV29-1 and J usage is TRBJ2-1, with 7 bases that match TRBD1. The CDR3 runs 13 residues. J gave up 9 bases and V 7 bases, and 12 bases lay outside the gene matches. Germline lookup yields CDR1 SQVTM and CDR2 ANQGSEA. CDR3 bases: TGCAGCGAAACCAGGGGGATTAACGCTGAGCAGTTCTTC. Protein sequence: CSETRGINAEQFF.

The table lists this clonotype with a few counts. This chain connects TRBV4-3 to TRBJ2-1; 8 positions match TRBD2. This CDR3 comprises 16 residues. Germline V CDR1 and CDR2: LGHNA, YSLEER. V lost 4 bases to trimming and J lost 0 bases; unmatched junction nucleotides: 5. CDR3 region: CASSPSSGFSYNEQFF. CDR3 DNA: TGCGCCAGCAGCCCGTCTAGCGGGTTCTCCTACAATGAGCAGTTCTTC.

Only a few counts were recorded for this clonotype. The gene calls are TRBV6-5 and TRBJ1-1; D is undetermined. Between the trimmed V and J ends, which lost 4 bases and 3 bases, there was a span of 9 bases. CDR1 and CDR2 (germline): MNHEY, SVGAGI. This CDR3 spans 13 amino acids. CDR3 in amino acids: CASSSHRHTEAFF. The CDR3 DNA reads as TGTGCCAGCAGTTCTCACCGGCACACTGAAGCTTTCTTT.

This clonotype showed up just a few times. The chain combines TRBV7-9 with TRBJ1-1; no clear D gene. From germline, CDR1 is SEHNR and CDR2 FQNEAQ (reference sequence). The ends were cut back, 4 bases at V and 1 base at J, with 13 bases in the middle. The CDR3 is 15 residues long. CDR3 bases: TGTGCCAGCAGCTGGGTCGAGCTCTCGAACACTGAAGCTTTCTTT. Its protein product is CASSWVELSNTEAFF. The full variable domain, with the rest looked up from reference TRBV7-9 and TRBJ1-1, is DTGVSQNPRHKITKRGQNVTFRCDPISEHNRLYWYRQTLGQGPEFLTYFQNEAQLEKSRLLSDRFSAERPKGSFSTLEIQRTEQGDSAMYLCASSWVELSNTEAFFGQGTRLTVV.

This clonotype came up a few times. V is TRBV12-3 or TRBV12-4 and J is TRBJ2-3; perhaps TRBD2 as D (7 bases). Trimming shortened V by 6 bases and J by 7 bases, and 20 bases separated the two germline ends. The CDR3 sequence is 15 residues long. CDR3: CASRTTSRGINTQYF. Written as DNA, the CDR3 is TGTGCCAGCAGGACGACTAGCAGGGGAATCAATACGCAGTATTTT.

The rearrangement links TRBV20-1 to TRBJ2-3, with D perhaps TRBD2 (6 bases). CDR1 is DFQATT and CDR2 is SNEGSKA in the germline V gene (reference sequence). Between the trimmed V and J ends, which lost 6 bases and 4 bases, there was a span of 17 bases. This CDR3 contains 14 residues. This chain's CDR3 is CSALPGDPADTQYF. The CDR3 DNA sequence: TGCAGTGCGCTACCGGGAGATCCCGCAGATACGCAGTATTTT.

This clonotype was detected only a few times. This chain uses TRBV18 with TRBJ2-3, with D unclear. The CDR3 is made up of 14 amino acids. Germline V gene sequence: CDR1 KGHSH, CDR2 LQKENI. With 0 bases removed from V and 3 bases from J, the gap between germline ends came to 7 bases. This CDR3 is CASSPPPATDTQYF. CDR3 DNA: TGTGCCAGCTCACCACCTCCAGCTACAGATACGCAGTATTTT. The whole variable domain, filled in from reference TRBV18 and TRBJ2-3, reads NAGVMQNPRHLVRRRGQEARLRCSPMKGHSHVYWYRQLPEEGLKFMVYLQKENIIDESGMPKERFSAEFPKEGPSILRIQQVVRGDSAAYFCASSPPPATDTQYFGPGTRLTVL.

The sample holds many counts of this clonotype. The chain carries TRBV7-3 and TRBJ1-1; no clear D gene. The CDR3 spans 14 residues. With 2 bases removed from V and 0 bases from J, the gap between germline ends came to 7 bases. Per germline, CDR1 SGHTA and CDR2 FQGTGA. The CDR3 coding sequence is TGTGCCAGCAGCTTAGGGTCTGTGAACACTGAAGCTTTCTTT. Translated, it gives CASSLGSVNTEAFF. Combining the CDR3 with reference TRBV7-3 and TRBJ1-1 gives the whole variable domain GAGVSQTPSNKVTEKGKYVELRCDPISGHTALYWYRQSLGQGPEFLIYFQGTGAADDSGLPNDRFFAVRPEGSVSTLKIQRTERGDSAVYLCASSLGSVNTEAFFGQGTRLTVV.

V usage is TRBV6-2 or TRBV6-3 and J usage is TRBJ2-2; D might be TRBD2 (6 bases). CDR3 length: 15 residues. Trimming cost V 7 bases and J 9 bases, with 21 bases left between them. Per germline, CDR1 MNHEY and CDR2 SVGEGT. The CDR3 nucleotides read TGTGCCAGCAACCCAAGACTAGGGAGAATCTGGGAGCTGTTTTTT. The encoded protein is CASNPRLGRIWELFF.